This TCR beta chain is drawn from a study of blood T cell repertoires in COVID-19. Whole-study context: Sample material is recorded as cDNA or gDNA derived from T cells, B-cell-depleted T cells, or PBMCs.

The method was immunoSEQ multiplex PCR; TCRdb's version includes in-frame clones alone and lacks a portion of them. The sample includes 100,000 to 120,000 clones, about 88% of them seen just once. This clone was recorded only once. Germline V gives CDR1 SGDLS, CDR2 YYNGEE. Trimming pared 0 bases from V and 1 base from J, leaving 7 bases between. The CDR3 runs 14 residues. The gene calls are TRBV9 and TRBJ1-1, with D uncertain. Input material: peripheral blood. The TCR sequence derives from a woman in her seventies who had recovered from COVID-19. CDR3 residues: CASSVGQPNTEAFF. The CDR3, as DNA: TGTGCCAGCAGCGTAGGGCAACCGAACACTGAAGCTTTCTTT.